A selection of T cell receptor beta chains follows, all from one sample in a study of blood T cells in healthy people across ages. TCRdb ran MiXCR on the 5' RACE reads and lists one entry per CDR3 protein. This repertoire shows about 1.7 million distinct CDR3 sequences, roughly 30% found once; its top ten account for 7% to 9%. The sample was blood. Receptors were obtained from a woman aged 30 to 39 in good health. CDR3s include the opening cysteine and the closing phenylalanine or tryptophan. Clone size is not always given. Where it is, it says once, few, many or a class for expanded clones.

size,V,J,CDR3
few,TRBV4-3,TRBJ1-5,CASSQDARSNQPQHF
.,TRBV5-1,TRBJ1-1,CASSSTRGGNTEAFF
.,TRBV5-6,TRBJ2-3,CASSKTGATDTQYF
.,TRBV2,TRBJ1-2,CASRGGQSPNYGYTF
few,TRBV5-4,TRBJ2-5,CASSFGEGTQYF
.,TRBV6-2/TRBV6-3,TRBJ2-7,CASSGPVAGYEQYF
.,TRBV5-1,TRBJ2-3,CASSQTSGGASTQYF
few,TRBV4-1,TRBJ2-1,CASSQGQSDNEQFF
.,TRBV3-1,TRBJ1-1,CASSQEDTGSQAFF
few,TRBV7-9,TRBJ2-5,CASSLVGTDYPETQYF
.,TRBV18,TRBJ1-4,CASSPSTGTDEKLFF
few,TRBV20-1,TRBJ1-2,CSASDYGYTF
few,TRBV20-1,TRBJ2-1,CSAQRDGGNEQFF
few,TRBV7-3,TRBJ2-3,CASSLLPGGSTDTQYF
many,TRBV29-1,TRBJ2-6,CSVRGTGIDVANVLTF
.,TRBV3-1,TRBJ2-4,CASSQGEDQYF
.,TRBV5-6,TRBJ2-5,CASSLALTSETQYF
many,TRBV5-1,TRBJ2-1,CASSLVLDEQFF
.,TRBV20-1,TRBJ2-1,CSARAASGGGEQFF
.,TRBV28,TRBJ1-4,CASRSSGWREKLFF
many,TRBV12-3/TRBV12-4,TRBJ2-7,CASSLELPLMLYEQYF
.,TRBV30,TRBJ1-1,CAWQAGTGGIEAFF